The source of this T cell receptor beta chain is a study of beta chain features in type 1 diabetes. General study points: PCR might favor shorter templates, but any such skew would affect patients and controls equally.

The study reverse transcribed the entire isolated RNA, so it sequenced expressed TCRB transcripts. Produced via immunoSEQ multiplex PCR; TCRdb's table is partial and in-frame only. Of 400,000 to 450,000 clones in the sample, around 13% are singletons; the top ten hold 0.035% to 0.04%. Germline CDR1 SGHNT, CDR2 YYREEE (reference sequence). The J segment lost 4 bases and the V segment lost 6 bases, leaving 7 bases of the junction unmatched. The CDR3 contains 14 residues. This clone has a handful of counts. As yet, its antigen is unknown. The chain has TRBV5-4 and TRBJ2-5; TRBD1 aligns across 9 bases. The TCR comes from a man aged 25-45 years in good health. The sample was naive CD4+ T cells from blood. This CDR3 is CASNPGQGRETQYF. CDR3 sequence (DNA): TGTGCCAGCAACCCGGGACAGGGTAGAGAGACCCAGTACTTC.